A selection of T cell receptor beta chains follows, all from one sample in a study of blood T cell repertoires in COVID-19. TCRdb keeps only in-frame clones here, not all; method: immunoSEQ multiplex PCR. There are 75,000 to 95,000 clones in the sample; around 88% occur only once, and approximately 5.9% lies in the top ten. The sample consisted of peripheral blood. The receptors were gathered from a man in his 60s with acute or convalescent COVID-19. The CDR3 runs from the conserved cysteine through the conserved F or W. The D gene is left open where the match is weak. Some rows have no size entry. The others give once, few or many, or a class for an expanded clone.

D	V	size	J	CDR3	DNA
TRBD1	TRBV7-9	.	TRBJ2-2	CASSPLTGVDGELFF	TGTGCCAGCAGCCCTCTAACAGGGGTGGACGGGGAGCTGTTTTTT
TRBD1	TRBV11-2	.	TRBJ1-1	CASSPGGTGATEAFF	TGTGCCAGCAGCCCAGGGGGGACAGGGGCCACTGAAGCTTTCTTT
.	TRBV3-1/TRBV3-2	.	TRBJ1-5	CASSQLGNQPQHF	TGTGCCAGCAGCCAACTCGGCAATCAGCCCCAGCATTTT
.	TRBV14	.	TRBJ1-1	CASSPLRGGGTEAFF	TGTGCCAGCAGCCCTCTGAGGGGAGGAGGCACTGAAGCTTTCTTT
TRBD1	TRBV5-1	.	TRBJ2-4	CASSSTGYENIQYF	TGCGCCAGCAGCTCGACAGGGTACGAAAACATTCAGTACTTC
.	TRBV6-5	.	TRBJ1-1	CASRDYRTEAFF	TGTGCCAGCAGGGACTATCGGACTGAAGCTTTCTTT
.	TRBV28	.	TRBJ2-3	CATVLAPRTDTQYF	TGTGCCACCGTACTAGCTCCCCGCACAGATACGCAGTATTTT
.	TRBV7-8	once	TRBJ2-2	CASQTGTLVAGELFF	TGTGCCAGTCAAACCGGGACTCTGGTTGCCGGGGAGCTGTTTTTT
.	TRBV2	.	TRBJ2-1	CASSGTDSYNEQFF	TGTGCCAGCAGTGGGACAGACTCCTACAATGAGCAGTTCTTC
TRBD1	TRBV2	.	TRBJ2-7	CATTAQGTTGEQYF	TGTGCCACCACGGCACAGGGGACGACGGGGGAGCAGTACTTC
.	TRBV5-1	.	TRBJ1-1	CASRRESGPTEAFF	TGCGCCAGCAGAAGGGAGAGCGGTCCCACTGAAGCTTTCTTT
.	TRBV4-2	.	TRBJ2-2	CASSQGLVGTGELFF	TGTGCCAGCAGCCAGGGGCTAGTCGGCACCGGGGAGCTGTTTTTT
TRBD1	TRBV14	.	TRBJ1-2	CASSPRQGDLGYGYTF	TGTGCCAGCAGCCCTAGACAGGGGGATTTGGGCTATGGCTACACCTTC
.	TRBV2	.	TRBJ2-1	CASSVRGGSYNEQFF	TGTGCCAGCAGTGTGAGGGGGGGGTCCTACAATGAGCAGTTCTTC
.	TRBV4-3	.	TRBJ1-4	CASSQDRAFSEKLFF	TGCGCCAGCAGCCAAGACAGGGCCTTTAGTGAAAAACTGTTTTTT
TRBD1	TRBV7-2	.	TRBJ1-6	CASSYGTDSPGAPLHF	TGTGCCAGCAGCTACGGGACAGATTCGCCGGGGGCACCCCTCCACTTT